These 9 T cell receptor beta chains share one sample of origin, sequenced in a study of T cell repertoires in cytomegalovirus infection. No antigen has been assigned to these receptors. A single record per CDR3 protein comes from TCRdb applying MiXCR to the reads. The data contain some 500,000 distinct CDR3 sequences, around a third of them singletons. Specimen: cultured PBMCs, collected from culture after CMV antigen stimulation. Receptors originate from a human donor in good health (CMV status not recorded). Some clones in this sample may be carry-over from other donors' samples.

This clonotype showed up just a few times. The CDR3 reads CASSLEVSGEFVCEQFF. The DNA for the CDR3 is TGTGCCAGCAGTTTAGAGGTCAGTGGTGAATTCGTATGTGAGCAGTTCTTC. The chain links TRBV12-3 or TRBV12-4 to TRBJ2-1; D remains ambiguous. The CDR3 is made up of 17 amino acids. Trimming took 1 base from V and 9 from J, leaving 22 bases between them.

This rearrangement joins TRBV19 to TRBJ2-5, with 7 bases identical to TRBD1. CDR1 and CDR2 from the germline V gene are LNHDA and SQIVND (reference sequence). The CDR3 is 14 residues long. V lost 5 bases and J lost 3; bases outside the gene matches: 6. In DNA, the CDR3 is TGTGCCAGTAGTGCGACCGGGACAGAAGAGACCCAGTACTTC. Translated, it gives CASSATGTEETQYF.

This chain uses TRBV6-6 with TRBJ2-1; D not resolved. Germline values: CDR1 MNHNY, CDR2 SVGAGI (reference sequence). The CDR3 covers 12 residues. V was clipped by 6 bases and J by 8 bases, with 11 bases between them. The CDR3 loop reads CASRGLMDEQFF. CDR3 sequence (DNA): TGTGCCAGCAGGGGGTTGATGGATGAGCAGTTCTTC.

This chain links TRBV30 with TRBJ2-1, with 15 bases identical to TRBD2. Germline CDR1 reads GTSNPN; CDR2 reads SVGIG (reference sequence). V shed 8 bases, J shed 5 bases, and the junction held 7 bases outside the gene matches. CDR3 length: 15 residues. CDR3 coding DNA: TGTGCCGGACTAGCGGGAGGGCCTGTGAACAATGAGCAGTTCTTC. This sequence encodes CAGLAGGPVNNEQFF.

This clonotype was found a few times. The chain couples TRBV20-1 to TRBJ2-1, with 11 bases that match TRBD2. CDR1 is DFQATT and CDR2 is SNEGSKA in the germline V gene (reference sequence). There are 15 residues in the CDR3. J was trimmed by 8 bases and V by 0 bases; bases with no gene match: 6. The CDR3 sequence is CSAREVAGGIHEQFF. CDR3 nucleotides: TGCAGTGCTAGAGAAGTAGCGGGAGGGATCCATGAGCAGTTCTTC.

This chain connects TRBV27 to TRBJ1-1, with D hard to call. The germline V gene has CDR1 MNHEY and CDR2 SMNVEV (reference sequence). This CDR3 is 16 amino acids long. Trimming shortened V by 5 bases and J by 1 base, and 17 bases separated the two germline ends. CDR3 DNA sequence: TGTGCCAGCAGTCTCCCCCCGGGCAGAGCGAACACTGAAGCTTTCTTT. Protein sequence: CASSLPPGRANTEAFF.

This chain links TRBV4-2 with TRBJ2-4, with D possibly being TRBD1 (6 bases). The CDR3 sequence is 15 residues long. CDR1 and CDR2 from the germline V gene are LGHNA and YNFKEQ. Trimming removed 0 bases from V and 5 bases from J, with 11 bases in between. The CDR3 is CASSQEGRTENIQYF. The DNA for the CDR3 is TGTGCCAGCAGCCAAGAAGGCCGGACAGAAAACATTCAGTACTTC.

The chain combines TRBV28 with TRBJ2-3, with D uncertain. Germline V gene sequence: CDR1 MDHEN, CDR2 SYDVKM. V lost 7 bases and J 5 bases, leaving 7 bases between the germline ends. CDR3 length: 11 amino acids. The CDR3 bases are TGTGCCAGCATCGATTTAGATACGCAGTATTTT. It yields the protein CASIDLDTQYF.

This chain links TRBV20-1 with TRBJ1-2; 8 positions match TRBD1. Unmatched junction bases numbered 11, after V lost 4 bases and J lost 7 bases. CDR3 size: 14 residues. Germline CDR1 and CDR2: DFQATT and SNEGSKA (reference sequence). CDR3 nucleotide sequence: TGCAGTGCTACCCAGCCGACAGGGGTTATTGGCTACACCTTC. Translating it yields CSATQPTGVIGYTF.